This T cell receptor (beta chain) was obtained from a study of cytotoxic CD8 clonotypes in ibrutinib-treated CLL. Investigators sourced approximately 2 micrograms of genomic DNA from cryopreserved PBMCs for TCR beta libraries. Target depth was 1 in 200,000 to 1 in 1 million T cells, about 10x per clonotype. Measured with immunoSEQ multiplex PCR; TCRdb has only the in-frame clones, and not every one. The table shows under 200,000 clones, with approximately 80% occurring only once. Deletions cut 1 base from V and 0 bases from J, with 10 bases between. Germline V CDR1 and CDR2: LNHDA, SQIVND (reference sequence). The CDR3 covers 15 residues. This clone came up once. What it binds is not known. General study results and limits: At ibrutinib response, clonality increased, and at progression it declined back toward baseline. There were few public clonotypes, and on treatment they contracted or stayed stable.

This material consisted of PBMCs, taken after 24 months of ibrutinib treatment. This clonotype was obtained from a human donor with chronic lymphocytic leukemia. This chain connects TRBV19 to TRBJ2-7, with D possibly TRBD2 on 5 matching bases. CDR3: CASSIGSGGSYEQYF. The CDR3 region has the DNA TGTGCCAGTAGTATAGGGAGCGGAGGCTCCTACGAGCAGTACTTC.